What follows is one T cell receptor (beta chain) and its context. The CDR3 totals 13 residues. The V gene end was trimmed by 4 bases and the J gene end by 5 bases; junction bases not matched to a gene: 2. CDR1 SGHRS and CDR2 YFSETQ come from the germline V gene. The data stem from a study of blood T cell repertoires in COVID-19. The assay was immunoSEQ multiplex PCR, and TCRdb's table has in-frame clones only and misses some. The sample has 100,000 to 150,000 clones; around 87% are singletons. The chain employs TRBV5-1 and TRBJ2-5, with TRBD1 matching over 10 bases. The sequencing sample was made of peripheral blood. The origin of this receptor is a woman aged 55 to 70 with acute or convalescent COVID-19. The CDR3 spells CASSVGQGETQYF. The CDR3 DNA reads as TGCGCCAGCAGCGTGGGACAGGGGGAGACCCAGTACTTC.